This TCR beta chain was recorded in a study of blood T cell repertoires in COVID-19. Turning to the study itself: COVID-19 samples from acute and convalescent phases originated in the United States, Italy and Spain. Sources were T cells, B-cell-depleted T cells, or PBMCs; the material itself was cDNA or gDNA.

Measured with immunoSEQ multiplex PCR; TCRdb has only the in-frame clones, and not every one. The sample includes a few hundred thousand clones, 85% to 90% of them seen just once. The V end was cut by 7 bases, the J end by 0 bases, with 13 bases between. Germline lookup yields CDR1 SEHNR and CDR2 FQNEAQ (reference sequence). The CDR3 is made up of 14 amino acids. What was sequenced was PBMCs or T cells enriched from blood (not recorded which). The chain joins TRBV7-9 to TRBJ2-7; a possible D gene is TRBD2 (6 bases). This TCR came from a woman aged 25 to 39 who had recovered from COVID-19. The CDR3 loop reads CASTPRGSSYEQYF. The CDR3 DNA sequence: TGTGCCAGCACCCCACGGGGGAGCTCCTACGAGCAGTACTTC.